The rows below give T cell receptor beta chains drawn from one sample of a study of blood T cell repertoires in COVID-19. The method was immunoSEQ multiplex PCR; TCRdb's version includes in-frame clones alone and lacks a portion of them. The sample holds just over 95,000 clones; roughly 82% are singletons and the top ten take under 20%. The sequenced sample consisted of peripheral blood. Receptors were obtained from a man older than 75 with acute or convalescent COVID-19. CDR3s include the opening cysteine and the closing phenylalanine or tryptophan. The order of the fields is J gene, V gene, clone size, D gene, CDR3 DNA, CDR3 protein. D genes are given only for firm matches. The listing skips clone size in some rows; elsewhere it reads once, few, many or a size class.

J: TRBJ1-4; V: TRBV7-9; size: .; D: TRBD1; DNA: TGTGCCAGCAGCTTGAATGACAGGGGTAGAGAAAAACTGTTTTTT; CDR3: CASSLNDRGREKLFF
J: TRBJ2-2; V: TRBV29-1; size: .; D: .; DNA: TGCAGCGTTGAAGTAGCGACTAGAAACACCGGGGAGCTGTTTTTT; CDR3: CSVEVATRNTGELFF
J: TRBJ1-1; V: TRBV7-9; size: few; D: .; DNA: TGTGCCAGCAGCCAGAACACTGAAGCTTTCTTT; CDR3: CASSQNTEAFF
J: TRBJ1-1; V: TRBV5-4; size: .; D: TRBD1; DNA: TGTGCCAGCCAGACAGGGGGGTTGGACACTGAAGCTTTCTTT; CDR3: CASQTGGLDTEAFF
J: TRBJ2-3; V: TRBV15; size: many; D: .; DNA: TGTGCCACCAGCACCAGGGATACGCAGTATTTT; CDR3: CATSTRDTQYF
J: TRBJ2-5; V: TRBV12-3/TRBV12-4; size: .; D: .; DNA: TGTGCCAGCGGGCCTCAGGGGACGGAGACCCAGTACTTC; CDR3: CASGPQGTETQYF
J: TRBJ1-5; V: TRBV7-2; size: .; D: .; DNA: TGTGCCAGCAGCCCCTACGGGAGCAATCAGCCCCAGCATTTT; CDR3: CASSPYGSNQPQHF
J: TRBJ1-4; V: TRBV7-2; size: .; D: TRBD1; DNA: TGTGCCAGCAGCTTGACCGGGACAGGGCACGAAAAACTGTTTTTT; CDR3: CASSLTGTGHEKLFF
J: TRBJ2-2; V: TRBV5-1; size: .; D: TRBD2; DNA: TGCGCCAGCAGCTTGGTGGCGGGAGCAGGGGAGCTGTTTTTT; CDR3: CASSLVAGAGELFF
J: TRBJ2-3; V: TRBV7-2; size: .; D: TRBD2; DNA: TGTGCCAGCAGCCCCGGGGGGGGATATCTCACAGATACGCAGTATTTT; CDR3: CASSPGGGYLTDTQYF
J: TRBJ2-7; V: TRBV5-1; size: .; D: TRBD1; DNA: TGCGCCAGCAGCCCACAGGGGGAAAGGAGTTACGAGCAGTACTTC; CDR3: CASSPQGERSYEQYF
J: TRBJ2-5; V: TRBV5-1; size: .; D: TRBD1; DNA: TGCGCCAGCAGAGAGGGACAGGGGGCCGTGGAGACCCAGTACTTC; CDR3: CASREGQGAVETQYF
J: TRBJ1-1; V: TRBV30; size: .; D: TRBD1; DNA: TGTGCCCGACAGGGGATAGGGACTGAAGCTTTCTTT; CDR3: CARQGIGTEAFF
J: TRBJ1-5; V: TRBV19; size: few; D: .; DNA: TGTGCCAGCTCCGGGGGGGGCGGGGGCAATCAGCCCCAGCATTTT; CDR3: CASSGGGGGNQPQHF
J: TRBJ2-4; V: TRBV7-2; size: once; D: .; DNA: TGTGCCAGCAGCTTGGGGGGAAACATTCAGTACTTC; CDR3: CASSLGGNIQYF
J: TRBJ1-4; V: TRBV11-2; size: .; D: .; DNA: TGTGCCAGCAGCTTACGCGGGAGCAGTGAAAAACTGTTTTTT; CDR3: CASSLRGSSEKLFF
J: TRBJ2-5; V: TRBV5-1; size: .; D: .; DNA: TGCGCCAGCAGCTTAGGTCCGGGTGGGGAGACCCAGTACTTC; CDR3: CASSLGPGGETQYF
J: TRBJ2-3; V: TRBV7-9; size: once; D: .; DNA: TGTGCCAGCAGCTTAGGGTTGGGGCCAGATACGCAGTATTTT; CDR3: CASSLGLGPDTQYF
J: TRBJ1-5; V: TRBV28; size: once; D: .; DNA: TGTGCCAGCAGTCCGGGAGGGGTTGAGGAGCCCCAGCATTTT; CDR3: CASSPGGVEEPQHF
J: TRBJ2-7; V: TRBV2; size: .; D: TRBD2; DNA: TGTGCCAGCAGTGGGACTAGGTACGAGCAGTACTTC; CDR3: CASSGTRYEQYF
J: TRBJ1-2; V: TRBV29-1; size: .; D: TRBD1; DNA: TGCAGCGCACAGGGGGCTGAGAATGGCTACACCTTC; CDR3: CSAQGAENGYTF
J: TRBJ1-5; V: TRBV19; size: .; D: TRBD1; DNA: TGTGCCAGTAGCCCACAGGGGGTTCAGCCCCAGCATTTT; CDR3: CASSPQGVQPQHF
J: TRBJ2-7; V: TRBV4-1; size: .; D: .; DNA: TGCGCCAGCAGCCCTGATTTCCAGGGTAAACACTCCTACGAGCAGTACTTC; CDR3: CASSPDFQGKHSYEQYF
J: TRBJ2-2; V: TRBV19; size: .; D: TRBD1; DNA: TGTGCCAGTAGTGGGACAGGGGCGGCCGGGGAGCTGTTTTTT; CDR3: CASSGTGAAGELFF
J: TRBJ2-7; V: TRBV15; size: .; D: TRBD2; DNA: TGTGCCACCAGCCTGGACACTTCGACTAGCGGGAGCTACGAGCAGTACTTC; CDR3: CATSLDTSTSGSYEQYF
J: TRBJ2-7; V: TRBV2; size: .; D: .; DNA: TGTGCCACCTCTTCCGACAGGCCCCCCTACGAGCAGTACTTC; CDR3: CATSSDRPPYEQYF
J: TRBJ1-2; V: TRBV6-5; size: .; D: TRBD1; DNA: TGTGCCAGCAGCCCAGAACCCGGGACAGGGAGCGGCTACACCTTC; CDR3: CASSPEPGTGSGYTF
J: TRBJ2-5; V: TRBV30; size: .; D: TRBD1; DNA: TGTGCCTGGAGTGAAGGGGGCCGAGAGACCCAGTACTTC; CDR3: CAWSEGGRETQYF
J: TRBJ1-2; V: TRBV7-2; size: once; D: TRBD1; DNA: TGTGCCGGGGGGGACAGGGTAGATGGCTACACCTTC; CDR3: CAGGDRVDGYTF
J: TRBJ2-7; V: TRBV5-6; size: .; D: TRBD2; DNA: TGTGCCAGCAGCGCCACCGGGACTAGCTCCCGATACGAGCAGTACTTC; CDR3: CASSATGTSSRYEQYF
J: TRBJ2-4; V: TRBV28; size: .; D: .; DNA: TGTGCCAGCACTTCGGGGAGGAAAAACATTCAGTACTTC; CDR3: CASTSGRKNIQYF
J: TRBJ2-5; V: TRBV5-8; size: once; D: TRBD1; DNA: TGTGCCAGCAGCCTAGGGACAGGTCAAGGGGAGACCCAGTACTTC; CDR3: CASSLGTGQGETQYF
J: TRBJ2-2; V: TRBV10-3; size: few; D: .; DNA: TGTGCCATCAGTGAGTTTGACAGCGGGGAGCTGTTTTTT; CDR3: CAISEFDSGELFF
J: TRBJ2-2; V: TRBV7-2; size: .; D: .; DNA: TGTGCCAGCAGCTTCAGGGCGGTGAACACCGGGGAGCTGTTTTTT; CDR3: CASSFRAVNTGELFF
J: TRBJ2-7; V: TRBV13; size: few; D: .; DNA: TGTGCCAGCAGCCGGCGGCTACTAAGCGGCTCCTACGAGCAGTACTTC; CDR3: CASSRRLLSGSYEQYF
J: TRBJ1-5; V: TRBV12-3/TRBV12-4; size: .; D: .; DNA: TGTGCCAGCAGCCGACAGGCAAGTCAGCCCCAGCATTTT; CDR3: CASSRQASQPQHF
J: TRBJ1-1; V: TRBV5-1; size: .; D: TRBD1; DNA: TGCGCCAGCAGCTTGTCCGGGACAGGGGTCACTGAAGCTTTCTTT; CDR3: CASSLSGTGVTEAFF
J: TRBJ1-2; V: TRBV28; size: few; D: .; DNA: TGTGCCAGCACGATTCAGGGGAACTATGGCTACACCTTC; CDR3: CASTIQGNYGYTF
J: TRBJ1-5; V: TRBV27; size: .; D: .; DNA: TGTGCCAGCAGTTTAAGGTTCCGGAGTAATAGCAATCAGCCCCAGCATTTT; CDR3: CASSLRFRSNSNQPQHF
J: TRBJ1-1; V: TRBV7-8; size: .; D: .; DNA: TGTGCCAGCAGCCCGGCCGGGGAGAACACTGAAGCTTTCTTT; CDR3: CASSPAGENTEAFF
J: TRBJ2-2; V: TRBV19; size: .; D: .; DNA: TGTGCCAGTAGTATTCAAAACACCGGGGAGCTGTTTTTT; CDR3: CASSIQNTGELFF
J: TRBJ1-1; V: TRBV19; size: .; D: TRBD1; DNA: TGTGCCAGTAGTATTCAACAGGGGTCCACTGAAGCTTTCTTT; CDR3: CASSIQQGSTEAFF
J: TRBJ2-7; V: TRBV5-1; size: .; D: .; DNA: TGCGCCAGCAGCTTGGACACCACAAGCTACGAGCAGTACTTC; CDR3: CASSLDTTSYEQYF